The clone carrying this T cell receptor beta chain was detected many times. With iRepertoire HTBI primers and Arm-PCR of CDR3 regions, TCR beta libraries were built. One entry per CDR3 protein, called by TCRdb with MiXCR from the multiplex PCR reads. The sample lists under 500,000 distinct CDR3 sequences; roughly 17% were seen once. Time point denoted: newly diagnosed GD, antithyroid drugs for less than 3 months. PBMC-derived RNA was used for the TCR library. These data originate in a study of regulatory T cells in long-lasting Graves disease. In addition, the sample was reused for a study of T cells in Graves' hyperthyroidism and ophthalmopathy. This second study says: Patients with uncontrolled infections, other autoimmune diseases, pregnancy or lactation were excluded. Diagnoses were established using clinical symptoms, serum thyroxine and TRAb, thyroid ultrasound and orbital computed tomography.

The sequence was collected from a woman in her 30s with Graves disease. The specimen comprised peripheral blood mononuclear cells (PBMCs), sampled at new diagnosis, from a patient treated with antithyroid drugs.

The CDR3, as DNA: TGCAGTGCAACCGATGGAGGTGGCGAGCAGTACTTC. This encodes CSATDGGGEQYF. This chain joins TRBV20-1 and TRBJ2-7; tentatively, D is TRBD2 (5 bases). With 6 bases removed from V and 6 bases from J, the gap between germline ends came to 15 bases. The CDR3 length is 12 residues. Germline CDR1 and CDR2: DFQATT and SNEGSKA (reference sequence).